One sample yielded the 9 T cell receptor beta chains listed below, sequenced in a study of blood T cell repertoires in COVID-19. The protocol was immunoSEQ multiplex PCR, while the TCRdb copy is restricted to in-frame clones and leaves out a portion. In the table there are a few hundred thousand clones, over 75% of which are singletons. Sequencing was performed on peripheral blood. The source of these receptors is a woman in her forties or fifties with acute or convalescent COVID-19.

On this clone itself: The junction and the germline gene differ at one end; a read error may be behind it. This chain connects TRBV4-1 to TRBJ1-2; D may be TRBD1 (5 bases). The CDR3 runs to 16 residues. CDR1 and CDR2 (germline): MGHRA, YSYEKL. CDR3 protein: CASSEDGGSINYGYTF. CDR3 DNA sequence: TGCGCCAGCAGCGAAGACGGGGGTTCAATTAACTATGGCTACACCTTC.

The V gene is TRBV4-1, the J gene TRBJ2-5; TRBD2 agrees at 11 bases. The V segment lost 4 bases and the J segment 2 bases; nucleotides outside the gene matches: 3. CDR1 MGHRA and CDR2 YSYEKL come from the germline V gene. The CDR3 sequence is 15 residues long. CDR3 amino acids: CASSRTSGLQETQYF. DNA for the CDR3: TGCGCCAGCAGCCGGACTAGCGGGCTTCAAGAGACCCAGTACTTC.

V is TRBV5-4 and J is TRBJ1-1, with 8 nucleotides matching TRBD1. Losses at the gene ends were 0 bases for V and 5 bases for J; bases not matched to a gene: 9. The germline CDR1 and CDR2 sequences are SGHNT and YYREEE (reference sequence). The CDR3 sequence is 16 residues long. Here the CDR3 reads CASSLARGQGGTEAFF. DNA of the CDR3: TGTGCCAGCAGCTTGGCCAGGGGGCAAGGCGGTACTGAAGCTTTCTTT.

This clone was observed a single time. The J gene is TRBJ1-6, the V gene TRBV23-1; unclear D gene. TRBV23-1 falls under the ORF class, with uncertain function. The CDR3 is 16 amino acids. CDR3 sequence (DNA): TGCCCGATACTGAGTCTAAATCGTATTCTGAATTCACCCCTCCACTTT. It codes for CPILSLNRILNSPLHF.

This chain connects TRBV15 to TRBJ2-7; D possibly corresponds to TRBD1 (6 bases). CDR3 size: 14 residues. Between the trimmed V and J ends, which lost 1 base and 3 bases, there was a span of 10 bases. The germline V gene encodes CDR1 LNHNV and CDR2 YYDKDF (reference sequence). The CDR3 reads CATSRGSTGYEQYF. CDR3 nucleotides: TGTGCCACCAGCAGAGGCTCGACAGGCTACGAGCAGTACTTC.

This chain links TRBV20-1 with TRBJ1-2, with D hard to call. The V gene lost 6 bases and the J gene lost 7 bases, with 12 bases spanning the gap. The CDR3 is 11 residues long. Germline V gives CDR1 DFQATT, CDR2 SNEGSKA (reference sequence). The CDR3 reads CSAMGVVGYTF. The CDR3 DNA reads as TGCAGTGCAATGGGAGTTGTTGGCTACACCTTC.

V usage is TRBV5-1 and J usage is TRBJ2-1; 11 bases are shared with TRBD2. Germline CDR1 and CDR2: SGHRS and YFSETQ. The CDR3 spans 17 residues. Germline trimming cut 0 bases from V and 7 bases from J; bases unmatched to any gene: 9. The CDR3 nucleotides are TGCGCCAGCAGCTTGGGCCTACTAGCGGGAGTATCTAATGAGCAGTTCTTC. It yields the protein CASSLGLLAGVSNEQFF.

This clone was seen more than once but under ten times. This rearrangement joins TRBV2 to TRBJ1-6; 9 nucleotides agree with TRBD1. Germline CDR1 and CDR2: SNHLY and FYNNEI. The J segment lost 7 bases and the V segment lost 6 bases, leaving 4 bases of the junction unmatched. This CDR3 contains 14 residues. CDR3 loop: CASRSGTGNSPLHF. Written as DNA, the CDR3 is TGTGCCAGCAGATCCGGGACAGGGAATTCACCCCTCCACTTT.

The V and J genes are TRBV7-3 and TRBJ2-5; no definite D call. The CDR3 contains 13 residues. In germline, CDR1 is SGHTA, CDR2 FQGTGA. V gave up 1 base and J gave up 3 bases, with 6 bases separating them. This CDR3 reads CASSLMPEETQYF. DNA for the CDR3: TGTGCCAGCAGCTTAATGCCGGAAGAGACCCAGTACTTC.